Each of the 17 T cell receptor beta chains below was sequenced from the same sample in a study of shared clonotypes between healthy human individuals (dated by TCRdb to the early 2020s). Library creation used the immunoSEQ multiplex PCR assay. TCRdb obtained this table from immuneACCESS and retained in-frame rearrangements with V and J assigned. These tables miss some clones; where compared with another copy, unresolved V genes account for less than half of the shortfall, and the remainder is unexplained. Recorded for this sample are hundreds of thousands of clones; 74% of them occurred a single time. Jointly, the top ten make up over 1.5% of the sample. The sample consisted of memory CD4+ T cells sorted from blood. The sample's cell subset or site, from its label and the paper: CD45RA-negative fraction. The receptors here all came from a woman aged 25 to 39 in good health.

This clone was seen only once. The gene calls are TRBV11-2 and TRBJ2-5; D unresolved. Germline V lookup: CDR1 SGHAT, CDR2 FQNNGV. This CDR3 is built from 15 residues. V dropped 0 bases and J dropped 8 bases, with 16 bases sitting between them. CDR3 DNA sequence: TGTGCCAGCAGCTTAGAACGGGCTCCACTCGAAACCCAGTACTTC. This sequence encodes CASSLERAPLETQYF.

This chain links TRBV28 with TRBJ2-2; 15 nucleotides align to TRBD2. The CDR3 is 20 amino acids. Germline loops: CDR1 MDHEN, CDR2 SYDVKM. Trimming removed 1 base from V and 6 bases from J; junction bases left unmatched: 12. The DNA of the CDR3 is TGTGCCAGCAGTTTATTTTCCCAGGCCCGGACTAGCGGGAGGGCCGGGGAGCTGTTTTTT. It is translated as CASSLFSQARTSGRAGELFF.

The genes are TRBV27 and TRBJ2-7; 12 bases fit TRBD2. Per germline, CDR1 MNHEY and CDR2 SMNVEV (reference sequence). The V and J ends lost 4 bases and 1 base, in that order; junction bases with no gene match: 8. The CDR3 sequence is 17 residues long. CDR3 in DNA: TGTGCCAGCAGTTGGCGACTAGCGGGAGCTCCTTCCTACGAGCAGTACTTC. Its protein is CASSWRLAGAPSYEQYF.

The chain carries TRBV4-1 and TRBJ2-5; 8 bases map to TRBD2. The germline V gene encodes CDR1 MGHRA and CDR2 YSYEKL. The CDR3 length is 15 residues. The J segment lost 4 bases and the V segment lost 0 bases, leaving 4 bases of the junction unmatched. CDR3 amino acids: CASSQERLAGETQYF. In DNA form, the CDR3 reads TGCGCCAGCAGCCAAGAAAGGCTAGCGGGAGAGACCCAGTACTTC.

The chain links TRBV28 to TRBJ2-7; no definite D call. The V end lost 5 bases, the J end lost 2 bases, and 19 bases lay between the germline ends. Germline V lookup: CDR1 MDHEN, CDR2 SYDVKM. The CDR3 has 16 amino acids. For the CDR3, the DNA is TGTGCCAGCAGTGCGGCACGGTTGGGCGCCACCTACGAGCAGTACTTC. This codes for CASSAARLGATYEQYF.

J is TRBJ2-2 and V is TRBV5-1; 11 nucleotides agree with TRBD2. In germline, CDR1 is SGHRS, CDR2 YFSETQ. The CDR3 sequence is 16 residues long. V lost 2 bases and J lost 2; bases outside the gene matches: 2. CDR3: CASSFTSGRNTGELFF. CDR3 bases: TGCGCCAGCAGCTTCACTAGCGGGAGAAACACCGGGGAGCTGTTTTTT.

Comments on this clone: This same CDR3 is encoded by further DNA sequences in the sample. J is TRBJ2-7 and V is TRBV11-2, with a possible D match to TRBD1 (5 bases). The CDR3 spans 14 residues. Trimming took 3 bases from V and 0 from J, leaving 9 bases between them. The germline V gene has CDR1 SGHAT and CDR2 FQNNGV. CDR3 sequence: CASSLQTDSYEQYF. CDR3 sequence (DNA): TGTGCCAGCAGCTTGCAGACAGACTCCTACGAGCAGTACTTC.

The rearrangement joins TRBV5-5 to TRBJ1-1; no definite D call. The germline CDR1 and CDR2 sequences are SGHKS and YYEKEE (reference sequence). The ends were cut back, 2 bases at V and 1 base at J, with 6 bases in the middle. The CDR3 consists of 13 residues. In DNA form, the CDR3 reads TGTGCCAGCAGCTTCCGGCGGAACACTGAAGCTTTCTTT. It translates to CASSFRRNTEAFF.

This clone was seen repeatedly, ten times or more. The rearrangement links TRBV7-9 to TRBJ2-3; 9 bases are shared with TRBD1. CDR3 length: 14 amino acids. The germline CDR1 and CDR2 sequences are SEHNR and FQNEAQ (reference sequence). V was pared by 1 base and J by 6 bases, with 2 bases of the junction left unmatched. The CDR3 is CASSLGDRVDTQYF. The CDR3 DNA reads TGTGCCAGCAGCTTAGGGGACAGGGTGGATACGCAGTATTTT.

This chain links TRBV7-9 with TRBJ2-7; 8 bases align to TRBD1. The CDR3 is 15 residues long. V gave up 5 bases and J gave up 7 bases; unmatched junction bases: 13. Germline V gene lookup returns CDR1 SEHNR and CDR2 FQNEAQ (reference sequence). CDR3: CASSPRDRSSREQYF. The CDR3 DNA follows: TGTGCCAGCAGCCCCCGGGACAGGTCATCTCGGGAGCAGTACTTC.

This clone showed up just a few times. Other DNA variants within this sample encode the same CDR3. CDR3 nucleotides: TGTGCCAGCAGTGGGAATACAGGGGATCAGCCCCAGCATTTT. Translated: CASSGNTGDQPQHF. The chain is built from TRBV2 and TRBJ1-5, with 7 nucleotides matching TRBD1. After removal of 4 bases from V and 5 bases from J, the junction contained 5 bases not matched to a gene. Germline V gene sequence: CDR1 SNHLY, CDR2 FYNNEI. The CDR3 contains 14 residues.

The chain combines TRBV2 with TRBJ2-5; tentatively, D is TRBD1 (5 bases). This CDR3 comprises 14 residues. The V and J ends lost 0 bases and 2 bases respectively, with 7 bases between them. The V gene's germline CDR1 is SNHLY and CDR2 FYNNEI. Here the CDR3 DNA reads TGTGCCAGCAGTGAAGCTAGACAGCAAGAGACCCAGTACTTC. It yields the protein CASSEARQQETQYF.

Details on this clone: At one end the junction does not follow the germline gene, possibly because of a read error. The rearrangement links TRBV5-1 to TRBJ2-2, with TRBD1 as a possible D gene (6 bases). Germline loops: CDR1 SGHRS, CDR2 YFSETQ. This CDR3 is 14 amino acids long. As DNA, the CDR3 is TGCGCCAGCACTCTCAGCCAGGGGACCGTGGAGCTGTTTTTT. Amino acids: CASTLSQGTVELFF.

In its sample, this clone was seen a few times. The V gene is TRBV11-2, the J gene TRBJ2-1; D is unresolved. Germline V gene data show CDR1 as SGHAT and CDR2 as FQNNGV. Deletions cut 1 base from V and 8 bases from J, with 12 bases between. The CDR3 is made up of 14 amino acids. CDR3 sequence: CASSLGIYSDEQFF. The CDR3 DNA sequence: TGTGCCAGCAGCTTAGGAATCTACAGCGATGAGCAGTTCTTC.

This sequence joins TRBV5-4 and TRBJ2-2, with 9 bases lining up with TRBD2. V lost 4 bases and J lost 7; bases outside the gene matches: 11. The CDR3 sequence is 16 residues long. Germline CDR1 SGHNT, CDR2 YYREEE (reference sequence). The CDR3 spells CASSTLAGEIVGELFF. The DNA for the CDR3 is TGTGCCAGCAGCACCTTAGCGGGAGAAATCGTCGGGGAGCTGTTTTTT.

This chain links TRBV5-8 with TRBJ2-2, with TRBD2 as a possible D gene (5 bases). The CDR3 covers 15 residues. V was cut by 0 bases and J by 3 bases, with 9 bases left in between. Looked up from germline, CDR1 is SGHTS and CDR2 is YDEGEE. The DNA for the CDR3 is TGTGCCAGCAGCTTGGGTCTAGCTGACACCGGGGAGCTGTTTTTT. Its protein is CASSLGLADTGELFF.

The CDR3 spells CASSQDMGFYNEQFF. In DNA, the CDR3 is TGTGCCAGCAGCCAAGATATGGGCTTCTACAATGAGCAGTTCTTC. This chain connects TRBV14 to TRBJ2-1; D ambiguous. Per the germline V gene, CDR1 is SGHDN and CDR2 is FVKESK. Trimming cost V 0 bases and J 3 bases, with 9 bases left between them. The CDR3 loop spans 15 amino acids.